This record concerns one T cell receptor beta chain sequence. Per sample, approximately 0.6 ug of bulk tumor genomic DNA was the template used. Several far-apart biopsies were taken per primary tumor during surgery. Patients underwent curative surgery for non-small cell lung cancer (untreated and newly diagnosed). Multiplex PCR was performed with 32 V and 13 J primers, and it amplified TCR beta CDR3. TCRdb re-analysed the multiplex PCR reads in MiXCR, keeping a single row per CDR3 protein. This repertoire shows 8,500 to 11,000 distinct CDR3 sequences, 17% found once; its top ten account for approximately 3.5%. The V end was cut by 7 bases, the J end by 0 bases, with 11 bases between. Germline CDR1 DFQATT, CDR2 SNEGSKA (reference sequence). The CDR3 has 13 residues. This sample was taken from a study of immune heterogeneity within non-small cell lung tumors.

The gene calls are TRBV20-1 and TRBJ2-3, with D maybe TRBD2 (5 bases). Sequencing was carried out using lung tumor tissue. This clonotype originated in a man aged 35 to 55 with non-small cell lung cancer. In DNA form, the CDR3 reads TGCAGTGTACGGCGGACTAGCACAGATACGCAGTATTTT. Amino acid sequence: CSVRRTSTDTQYF.